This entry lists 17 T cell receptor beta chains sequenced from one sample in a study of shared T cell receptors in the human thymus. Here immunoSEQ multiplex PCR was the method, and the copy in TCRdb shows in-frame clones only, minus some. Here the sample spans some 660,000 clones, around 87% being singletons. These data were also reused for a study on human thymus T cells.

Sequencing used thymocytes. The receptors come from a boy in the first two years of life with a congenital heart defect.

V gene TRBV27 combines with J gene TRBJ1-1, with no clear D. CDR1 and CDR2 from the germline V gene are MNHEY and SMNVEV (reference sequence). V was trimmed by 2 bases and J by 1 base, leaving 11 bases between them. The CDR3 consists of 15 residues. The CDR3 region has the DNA TGTGCCAGCAGTTTAGGTTCGCGGAAGAACACTGAAGCTTTCTTT. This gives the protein CASSLGSRKNTEAFF.

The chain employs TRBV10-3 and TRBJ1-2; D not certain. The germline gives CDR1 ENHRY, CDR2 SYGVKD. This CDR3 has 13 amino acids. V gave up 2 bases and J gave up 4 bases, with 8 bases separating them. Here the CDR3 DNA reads TGTGCCATCAGTGAGGTGTCAGGCTATGGCTACACCTTC. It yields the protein CAISEVSGYGYTF.

CDR3 sequence: CASSLAFRGTGGSNQPQHF. For the CDR3, the DNA is TGTGCCAGCAGCTTGGCCTTTAGGGGGACAGGGGGCTCCAATCAGCCCCAGCATTTT. The genes are TRBV5-7 and TRBJ1-5; 12 nucleotides line up with TRBD1. TRBV5-7 is identified as an open reading frame with a role that is uncertain. V was pared by 0 bases and J by 3 bases, with 10 bases of the junction left unmatched. This CDR3 is built from 19 residues.

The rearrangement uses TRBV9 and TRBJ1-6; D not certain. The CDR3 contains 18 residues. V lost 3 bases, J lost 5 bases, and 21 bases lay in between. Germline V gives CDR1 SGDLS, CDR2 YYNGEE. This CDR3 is CASSGAGTAHPDNSPLHF. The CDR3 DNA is TGTGCCAGCAGCGGTGCAGGTACGGCCCACCCAGATAATTCACCCCTCCACTTT. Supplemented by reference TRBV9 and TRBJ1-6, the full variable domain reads DSGVTQTPKHLITATGQRVTLRCSPRSGDLSVYWYQQSLDQGLQFLIQYYNGEERAKGNILERFSAQQFPDLHSELNLSSLELGDSALYFCASSGAGTAHPDNSPLHFGNGTRLTVT.

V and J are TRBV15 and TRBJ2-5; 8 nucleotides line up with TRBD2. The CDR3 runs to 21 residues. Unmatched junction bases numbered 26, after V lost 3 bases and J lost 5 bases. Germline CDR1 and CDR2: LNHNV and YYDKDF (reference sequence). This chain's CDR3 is CATSREPGLVTITRDWETQYF. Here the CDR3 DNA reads TGTGCCACCAGCAGGGAACCGGGACTAGTTACCATTACGAGGGACTGGGAGACCCAGTACTTC.

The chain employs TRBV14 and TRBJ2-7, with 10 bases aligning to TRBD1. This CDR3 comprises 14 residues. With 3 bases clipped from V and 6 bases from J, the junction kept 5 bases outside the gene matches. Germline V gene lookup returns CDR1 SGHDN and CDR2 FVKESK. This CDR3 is CASSHDRGRFEQYF. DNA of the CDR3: TGTGCCAGCAGCCACGACAGGGGGCGCTTCGAGCAGTACTTC.

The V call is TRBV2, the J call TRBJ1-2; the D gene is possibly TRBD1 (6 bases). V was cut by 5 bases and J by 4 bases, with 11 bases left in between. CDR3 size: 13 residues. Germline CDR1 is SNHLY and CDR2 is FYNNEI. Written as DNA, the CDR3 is TGTGCCAGCAGTATTGACAGGTTCTATGGCTACACCTTC. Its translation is CASSIDRFYGYTF.

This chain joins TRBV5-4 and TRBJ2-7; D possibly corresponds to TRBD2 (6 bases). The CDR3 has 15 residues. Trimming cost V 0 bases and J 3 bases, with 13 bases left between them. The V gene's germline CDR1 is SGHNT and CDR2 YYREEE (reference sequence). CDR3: CASSLGGGVGYEQYF. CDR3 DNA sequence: TGTGCCAGCAGCTTGGGCGGCGGGGTGGGCTACGAGCAGTACTTC.

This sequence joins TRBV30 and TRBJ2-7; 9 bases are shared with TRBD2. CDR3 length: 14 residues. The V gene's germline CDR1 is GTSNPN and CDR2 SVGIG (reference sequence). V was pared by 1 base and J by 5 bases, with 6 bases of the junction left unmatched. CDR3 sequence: CAWSARAGGDEQYF. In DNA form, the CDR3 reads TGTGCCTGGAGTGCCAGAGCGGGGGGAGACGAGCAGTACTTC.

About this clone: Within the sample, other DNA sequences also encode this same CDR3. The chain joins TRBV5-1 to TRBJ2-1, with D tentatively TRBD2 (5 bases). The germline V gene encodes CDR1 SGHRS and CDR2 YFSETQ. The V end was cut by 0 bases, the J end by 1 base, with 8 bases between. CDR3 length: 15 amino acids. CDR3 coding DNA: TGCGCCAGCAGCTTGGGACTACCGTCCTACAATGAGCAGTTCTTC. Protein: CASSLGLPSYNEQFF.

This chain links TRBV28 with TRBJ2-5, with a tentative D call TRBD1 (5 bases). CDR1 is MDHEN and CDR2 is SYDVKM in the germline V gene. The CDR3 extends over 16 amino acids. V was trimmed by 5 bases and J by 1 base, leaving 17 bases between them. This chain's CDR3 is CASSQGETNSQETQYF. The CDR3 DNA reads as TGTGCCAGCAGTCAAGGGGAAACAAACTCCCAAGAGACCCAGTACTTC.

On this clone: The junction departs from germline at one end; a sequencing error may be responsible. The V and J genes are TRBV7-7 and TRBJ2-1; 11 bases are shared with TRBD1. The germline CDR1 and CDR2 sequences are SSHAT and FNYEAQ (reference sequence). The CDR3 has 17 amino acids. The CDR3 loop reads CASSLADTGQGDGEQFF. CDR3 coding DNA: TGTGCTAGCAGCTTAGCGGACACGGGACAGGGGGATGGTGAGCAGTTCTTC.

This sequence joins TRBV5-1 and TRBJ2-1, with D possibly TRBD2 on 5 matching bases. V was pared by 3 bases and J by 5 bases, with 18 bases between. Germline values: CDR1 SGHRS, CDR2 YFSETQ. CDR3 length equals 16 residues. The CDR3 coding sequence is TGCGCCAGCAGCTCCCCGCGGAAGGCGGAGGACAATGAGCAGTTCTTC. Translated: CASSSPRKAEDNEQFF.

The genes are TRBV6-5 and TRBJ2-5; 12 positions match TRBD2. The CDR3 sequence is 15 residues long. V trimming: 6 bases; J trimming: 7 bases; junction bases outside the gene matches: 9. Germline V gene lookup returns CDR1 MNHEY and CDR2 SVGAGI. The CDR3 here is CASRHRLAGASTQYF. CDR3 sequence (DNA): TGTGCCAGCAGACACCGACTAGCGGGGGCGTCGACCCAGTACTTC.

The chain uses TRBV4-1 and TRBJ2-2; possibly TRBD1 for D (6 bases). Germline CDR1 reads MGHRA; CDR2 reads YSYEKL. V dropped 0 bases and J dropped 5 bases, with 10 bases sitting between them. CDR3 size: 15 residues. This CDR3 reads CASSQEGGQTGELFF. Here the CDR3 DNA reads TGCGCCAGCAGCCAAGAAGGGGGACAAACCGGGGAGCTGTTTTTT.

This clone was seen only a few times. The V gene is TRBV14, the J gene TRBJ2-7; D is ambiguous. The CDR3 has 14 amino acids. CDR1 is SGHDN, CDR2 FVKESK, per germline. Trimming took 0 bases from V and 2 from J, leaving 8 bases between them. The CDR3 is CASSQEAPTYEQYF. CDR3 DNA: TGTGCCAGCAGCCAAGAAGCGCCTACCTACGAGCAGTACTTC. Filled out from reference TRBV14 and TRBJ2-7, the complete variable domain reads EAGVTQFPSHSVIEKGQTVTLRCDPISGHDNLYWYRRVMGKEIKFLLHFVKESKQDESGMPNNRFLAERTGGTYSTLKVQPAELEDSGVYFCASSQEAPTYEQYFGPGTRLTVT.

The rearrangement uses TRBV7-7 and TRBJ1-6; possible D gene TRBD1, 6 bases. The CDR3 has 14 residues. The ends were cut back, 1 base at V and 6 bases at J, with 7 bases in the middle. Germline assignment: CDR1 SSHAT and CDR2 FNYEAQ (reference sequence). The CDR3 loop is CASSLEQGNSPLHF. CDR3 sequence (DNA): TGTGCCAGCAGCTTAGAACAGGGTAATTCACCCCTCCACTTT.